This is a list of T cell receptor beta chains from one sample in a study of cytomegalovirus exposure and HLA in healthy donors. Data came from immunoSEQ multiplex PCR; TCRdb stores just in-frame clones and leaves some out. The sample lists 150,000 to 200,000 clones, about four fifths occurring once. Sequenced material: PBMCs. Receptors originate from a man aged 18 to 30 in good health and CMV-seropositive. The CDR3 runs from the conserved cysteine through the conserved F or W. The order of the fields is V gene, clone size, D gene, J gene, CDR3 DNA, CDR3 protein. A D gene is named only where the DNA matches it firmly. Clone size is not always given. Where it is, it says once, few, many or a class for expanded clones.

TRBV6-1	-	-	TRBJ2-1	TGTGCCAGCAGTGCCCTATCTTTTGACAATGAGCAGTTCTTC	CASSALSFDNEQFF
TRBV28	-	-	TRBJ2-7	TGTGCCAGCAGTTTTGTTGGAGTGGGTAGCTACGAGCAGTACTTC	CASSFVGVGSYEQYF
TRBV6-5	-	-	TRBJ2-2	TGTGCCAGCAGTTCCGGGAGAGGTGGGGAGCTGTTTTTT	CASSSGRGGELFF
TRBV28	-	TRBD1	TRBJ1-4	TGTGCCAGCAGTTGGGACAGCGTTAATGAAAAACTGTTTTTT	CASSWDSVNEKLFF
TRBV4-1	-	-	TRBJ2-7	TGCGCCAGCAGCCAAAATAGCGGCCAGCCCTACGAGCAGTACTTC	CASSQNSGQPYEQYF
TRBV2	-	TRBD2	TRBJ2-1	TGTGCCAGCAGGGGGACTAGCGGGGACAATGAGCAGTTCTTC	CASRGTSGDNEQFF
TRBV29-1	-	TRBD1	TRBJ2-1	TGCAGCATTAATCTCCAGGGGGCTCGAAATGAGCAGTTCTTC	CSINLQGARNEQFF
TRBV12-5	-	TRBD2	TRBJ2-3	TGTGCTAGTGGTCCAGGGACTAGCGTATATTTT	CASGPGTSVYF
TRBV14	few	TRBD1	TRBJ1-4	TGTGCCAGCAGCCTGACACAGGGGGCATTCTATGAAAAACTGTTTTTT	CASSLTQGAFYEKLFF
TRBV15	once	TRBD2	TRBJ2-2	TGTGCCACCAGCAGAGATCGGGGAGGGAGGACCGGGGAGCTGTTTTTT	CATSRDRGGRTGELFF
TRBV5-1	many	-	TRBJ2-7	TGCGCCAGCAGCTTGTACTTCACCTACGAGCAGTACTTC	CASSLYFTYEQYF
TRBV27	-	-	TRBJ1-1	TGTGCCAGCAGTGCCCGTGAGAGCACTGAAGCTTTCTTT	CASSARESTEAFF
TRBV27	-	TRBD2	TRBJ2-1	TGTGCCAGCTTCCCAGGCCCGACTAGCGGGCGGCATGAGCAGTTCTTC	CASFPGPTSGRHEQFF
TRBV27	once	-	TRBJ1-2	TGTGCCAGCAGTTTAGGGGGCTTCGGGGGCTACACCTTC	CASSLGGFGGYTF
TRBV5-1	once	TRBD2	TRBJ2-5	TGCGCCAGCAGGGTAGCGGGGGAGGAGACCCAGTACTTC	CASRVAGEETQYF
TRBV4-3	-	TRBD2	TRBJ2-7	TGCGCCAGCAGCATCTCTCTAGCGGGTCCCTACGAGCAGTACTTC	CASSISLAGPYEQYF
TRBV5-1	-	TRBD2	TRBJ2-7	TGCGCCAGCAGCTTCGGACTAGCGCAGGACGAGCAGTACTTC	CASSFGLAQDEQYF
TRBV5-6	-	TRBD2	TRBJ2-1	TGTGCCAGCAGCACCGGACTAGCGGATTACAATGAGCAGTTCTTC	CASSTGLADYNEQFF
TRBV2	-	-	TRBJ2-7	TGTGCCAGCAGTGATGGGGGGATGGTTCACGAGCAGTACTTC	CASSDGGMVHEQYF
TRBV2	-	-	TRBJ2-3	TGTGCCAGCGGACTTGGAGGACCAGCGGATACGCAGTATTTT	CASGLGGPADTQYF
TRBV9	-	TRBD2	TRBJ2-5	TGTGCCAGCAGCGCGAGAGCGGGACGGGAGACCCAGTACTTC	CASSARAGRETQYF
TRBV30	-	-	TRBJ1-5	TGTGCCTCTCAGACAGATAATCAGCCCCAGCATTTT	CASQTDNQPQHF
TRBV14	-	TRBD1	TRBJ2-1	TGTGCCAGCAGCCACTCCGGGCCGACAGGGTCGCATTACAATGAGCAGTTCTTC	CASSHSGPTGSHYNEQFF
TRBV6-1	once	TRBD2	TRBJ2-2	TGTGCCAGCAGTGATAGACTAGCGGGAGGGTCGAACACCGGGGAGCTGTTTTTT	CASSDRLAGGSNTGELFF
TRBV5-4	-	TRBD1	TRBJ2-3	TGTGCCAGCAGCTCCCGGGACAGGGTGTCAGATACGCAGTATTTT	CASSSRDRVSDTQYF
TRBV7-3	-	TRBD1	TRBJ2-7	TGTGCCAGCAGCTCCGGGACAGGGGGGGAGCAGTACTTC	CASSSGTGGEQYF
TRBV19	-	-	TRBJ2-5	TGTGCCAGTAGCCCGGGTATCGTGGCAGAGACCCAGTACTTC	CASSPGIVAETQYF
TRBV9	-	-	TRBJ1-4	TGTGCCAGCAGCGTGGGAGGGGCGACTAATGAAAAACTGTTTTTT	CASSVGGATNEKLFF
TRBV10-3	-	-	TRBJ2-1	TGTGCCATCAGTGAGTCGGGGGAGGCTCACAATGAGCAGTTCTTC	CAISESGEAHNEQFF
TRBV2	-	-	TRBJ2-5	TGTGCCAGCGATGGGACACCGGGCAAGACCCAGTACTTC	CASDGTPGKTQYF
TRBV21-1	-	-	TRBJ2-5	TGTGCCAGCAGCAAAGTCAGGGGCGACAGGGAAATGTCGGAGACCCAGTACTTC	CASSKVRGDREMSETQYF
TRBV2	-	TRBD1	TRBJ2-1	TGTGCCAGCAGGTCTGGACAGGGGGCGAATGAGCAGTTCTTC	CASRSGQGANEQFF
TRBV7-8	few	-	TRBJ2-7	TGTGCCAGCAGCTTAGAACGGGGAGCAGCCTACGAGCAGTACTTC	CASSLERGAAYEQYF
TRBV2	once	-	TRBJ2-5	TGTGCCAGCAGCCAAAGACAGTACCAAGAGACCCAGTACTTC	CASSQRQYQETQYF
TRBV13	-	-	TRBJ2-1	TGTGCCAGCAGCTTTTTTCAGGGGCGGAAGGAGCAGTTCTTC	CASSFFQGRKEQFF
TRBV6-6	-	-	TRBJ1-1	TGTTGCAGCGGCCGGGATTCGGCTTTCTTT	CCSGRDSAFF
TRBV11-3	-	TRBD2	TRBJ2-2	TGTGCCAGCAGCGGACTAGCGGGGAACACCGGGGAGCTGTTTTTT	CASSGLAGNTGELFF
TRBV9	-	-	TRBJ1-1	TGTGCCAGCAGCGTAGCGGGACAAATGAACACTGAAGCTTTCTTT	CASSVAGQMNTEAFF
TRBV29-1	-	-	TRBJ1-1	TGCAGCGTTGTTTTTTCAGATAACACTGAAGCTTTCTTT	CSVVFSDNTEAFF
TRBV28	-	-	TRBJ1-5	TGTGCCAGCAGTTTATGGGCCGGGCAGGGGAGCAATCAGCCCCAGCATTTT	CASSLWAGQGSNQPQHF
TRBV5-1	-	TRBD2	TRBJ2-1	TGCGCCAGCACCACGGGCTGGCGGGAGTACTCTGAGCAGTTCTTC	CASTTGWREYSEQFF
TRBV29-1	-	TRBD1	TRBJ1-1	TGCAGCGTTGCCGGGACAGGGGCAGGGAACACTGAAGCTTTCTTT	CSVAGTGAGNTEAFF
TRBV6-5	-	-	TRBJ1-5	TGTGCCAGCAGTGCCGGGGGACGGGGCAATCAGCCCCAGCATTTT	CASSAGGRGNQPQHF
TRBV27	-	TRBD1	TRBJ2-1	TGTGCCAGCAGTTTATATATAGGACAGGGCTTCGAGGTCGACAATGAGCAGTTCTTC	CASSLYIGQGFEVDNEQFF
TRBV11-1	-	TRBD2	TRBJ2-7	TGTGCCAGCAGCTTAGTCGGGGGGGTAAACTCCTACGAGCAGTACTTC	CASSLVGGVNSYEQYF
TRBV5-1	-	TRBD1	TRBJ1-5	TGCGCCAGCAGCCAAACAGGGGGTGGCAATCAGCCCCAGCATTTT	CASSQTGGGNQPQHF
TRBV5-1	-	-	TRBJ1-1	TGCGCCAGCAGCTTGGCGAGGAACACTGAAGCTTTCTTT	CASSLARNTEAFF
TRBV5-1	-	-	TRBJ1-1	TGCGCCAGCACCTTTGAAGGGACACAAGCTTTCTTT	CASTFEGTQAFF
TRBV5-4	-	TRBD1	TRBJ2-3	TGTGCCAGCAGCTTGGTTGGAGACAGGGTTAGGTATTTT	CASSLVGDRVRYF
TRBV13	-	TRBD1	TRBJ2-1	TGTGCCAGCAGCTCGGGACAGGGTCCCCTGAGTGAGCAGTTCTTC	CASSSGQGPLSEQFF
TRBV6-6	once	TRBD1	TRBJ1-5	TGTGCCAGCAGTTACGGGACAGGGAGCAATCAGCCCCAGCATTTT	CASSYGTGSNQPQHF
TRBV18	few	TRBD2	TRBJ2-3	TGTGCCAGCTCACCACTGCGGGAGTGGAGGGGAGATACGCAGTATTTT	CASSPLREWRGDTQYF
TRBV5-6	once	-	TRBJ2-1	TGTGCCAGCAGCTTGATCCAGGGTGCGTACAATGAGCAGTTCTTC	CASSLIQGAYNEQFF
TRBV5-4	-	-	TRBJ1-3	TGTGCCAGCAGCCGATTACAGGGTCGAAGAAACACCATATATTTT	CASSRLQGRRNTIYF
TRBV7-6	-	TRBD2	TRBJ2-5	TGTGCCAGCCGACTTTCCGGGACTAGTGGCCAAGAGACCCAGTACTTC	CASRLSGTSGQETQYF
TRBV9	few	TRBD1	TRBJ1-2	TGTGCCAGCAGCGTTGGACAGGGTTCGTCTGGCTACACCTTC	CASSVGQGSSGYTF
TRBV5-5	once	-	TRBJ2-7	TGTGCCAGCAGCGCTCGAGCGGAACCGGGACATCGTCTTTACGAGCAGTACTTC	CASSARAEPGHRLYEQYF
TRBV7-6	-	-	TRBJ1-1	TGTGCCAGCAGCTTAGTCGGGGTCGAAAGTGAAGCTTTCTTT	CASSLVGVESEAFF
TRBV27	-	TRBD2	TRBJ2-1	TGTGCCAGCAGTTTATTAGCGGGAGCTCGTAATGAGCAGTTCTTC	CASSLLAGARNEQFF
TRBV10-3	-	-	TRBJ2-1	TGTGCCATCAGTGAGATCGGTAGCGGAATCTCCTACAATGAGCAGTTCTTC	CAISEIGSGISYNEQFF